This TCR beta chain comes out of a study of blood T cell repertoires in COVID-19. Study details: Material from acute and convalescent COVID-19 was sourced from the United States, Italy and Spain.

The method was immunoSEQ multiplex PCR; TCRdb's version includes in-frame clones alone and lacks a portion of them. This table holds roughly 140,000 clones, approximately 81% found once. The CDR3 loop spans 14 amino acids. Looked up from germline, CDR1 is LNHDA and CDR2 is SQIVND (reference sequence). Trimming at V came to 4 bases and at J to 7 bases, leaving 7 bases not matched to a gene. The chain carries TRBV19 and TRBJ1-2; 9 bases match TRBD1. Sequenced material: peripheral blood. This sequence originates from an older woman with COVID-19, enrolled during active disease. The DNA for the CDR3 is TGTGCCAGTAGTACGACCGGGACAGGGTTTGGCTACACCTTC. Translation: CASSTTGTGFGYTF.